This T cell receptor (beta chain) is from a study of blood T cell repertoires in COVID-19. The overall study: Acute and convalescent COVID-19 specimens originated in the United States, Italy and Spain.

Sequenced by immunoSEQ multiplex PCR; TCRdb stores in-frame clones only, minus some. The sample records about 73,000 clones, approximately 88% being singletons. From germline, CDR1 is SGDLS and CDR2 YYNGEE. The CDR3 length is 13 residues. Trimming removed 4 bases from V and 6 bases from J, with 14 bases in between. The J gene is TRBJ2-7, the V gene TRBV9, with D possibly being TRBD1 (6 bases). What was sequenced was peripheral blood. This receptor was obtained from a man of 80 years or more with active or convalescent COVID-19. CDR3: CASSPRGRGEQYF. CDR3 nucleotide sequence: TGTGCCAGCAGCCCCAGGGGACGAGGCGAGCAGTACTTC. Full variable domain (remainder filled in from reference TRBV9 and TRBJ2-7): DSGVTQTPKHLITATGQRVTLRCSPRSGDLSVYWYQQSLDQGLQFLIQYYNGEERAKGNILERFSAQQFPDLHSELNLSSLELGDSALYFCASSPRGRGEQYFGPGTRLTVT.